The rows below give T cell receptor beta chains drawn from one sample of a study of OX40 agonist ivuxolimab in advanced cancers. Only in-frame clones appear in the TCRdb table, and some are missing; sequencing was by immunoSEQ multiplex PCR. The table has 85,000 or so clones, about 86% seen once. Here the sequenced sample was CD4+ or CD8+ T cells sorted from blood, taken in a trial of the OX40 agonist ivuxolimab. These receptor sequences come from an adult with an advanced solid tumor such as melanoma, head and neck, liver or kidney cancer. CDR3s include the opening cysteine and the closing phenylalanine or tryptophan. A D gene is named only where the DNA matches it firmly. Part of the rows lack a size; the others show once, few, many or a class for expanded clones.

j_call | v_call | d_call | clone_size | cdr3_aa | cdr3_nt
TRBJ1-1 | TRBV6-5 | . | . | CASTLRPPYTEAFF | TGTGCCAGCACCTTACGACCTCCCTACACTGAAGCTTTCTTT
TRBJ1-1 | TRBV5-6 | . | . | CASSLDYRGWTEAFF | TGTGCCAGCAGCTTGGATTATCGGGGTTGGACTGAAGCTTTCTTT
TRBJ1-3 | TRBV7-9 | TRBD1 | . | CASSRDRMGNTIYF | TGTGCCAGCAGCCGGGACAGGATGGGAAACACCATATATTTT
TRBJ1-2 | TRBV9 | . | . | CASSARLGWGYTF | TGTGCCAGCAGCGCTCGCTTGGGATGGGGCTACACCTTC
TRBJ2-7 | TRBV21-1 | . | . | CASSKAGGSSYEQYF | TGTGCCAGCAGCAAAGCGGGGGGCAGCTCCTACGAGCAGTACTTC
TRBJ1-1 | TRBV5-6 | TRBD1 | . | CASRPGTVNTEAFF | TGTGCCAGCAGACCCGGGACAGTGAACACTGAAGCTTTCTTT
TRBJ2-2 | TRBV11-2 | . | . | CASKLAGGSGELFF | TGTGCCAGCAAATTAGCAGGGGGGTCCGGGGAGCTGTTTTTT
TRBJ1-4 | TRBV10-3 | . | . | CAISPGNRVFNEKLFF | TGTGCCATCAGCCCCGGTAACAGAGTCTTTAATGAAAAACTGTTTTTT
TRBJ1-1 | TRBV2 | . | . | CASSSVPWGTEAFF | TGTGCCAGCAGTTCGGTACCTTGGGGTACTGAAGCTTTCTTT
TRBJ2-2 | TRBV23-1 | TRBD1 | . | CASSPGQGDTGELFF | TGCGCCAGCAGTCCAGGACAGGGGGACACCGGGGAGCTGTTTTTT
TRBJ1-5 | TRBV4-2 | . | . | CASSGTGQGIQPQHF | TGTGCCAGCAGCGGAACAGGGCAGGGGATTCAGCCCCAGCATTTT
TRBJ1-4 | TRBV5-1 | TRBD1 | . | CASSTGDRGNEKLFF | TGCGCCAGCAGCACAGGGGACAGGGGTAATGAAAAACTGTTTTTT
TRBJ1-5 | TRBV14 | . | . | CASSSSGDQPQHF | TGTGCCAGCAGCTCCTCTGGGGATCAGCCCCAGCATTTT
TRBJ2-7 | TRBV30 | . | once | CAWMAEGRYEQYF | TGTGCCTGGATGGCAGAAGGAAGATACGAGCAGTACTTC
TRBJ1-2 | TRBV9 | TRBD1 | . | CASSPSTGEYNYGYTF | TGTGCCAGCAGCCCTTCCACAGGGGAATATAACTATGGCTACACCTTC
TRBJ1-2 | TRBV6-5 | . | few | CASSYGGQPYGYTF | TGTGCCAGCAGTTACGGTGGACAGCCCTATGGCTACACCTTC
TRBJ2-7 | TRBV7-8 | . | . | CASSKGEVGEQYF | TGTGCCAGCAGCAAAGGCGAGGTAGGCGAGCAGTACTTC
TRBJ2-3 | TRBV5-8 | . | . | CASSLGSPGFGTDTQYF | TGTGCCAGCAGCTTGGGAAGTCCAGGGTTTGGCACAGATACGCAGTATTTT
TRBJ1-2 | TRBV6-5 | . | few | CASSYTPGPQYGYTF | TGTGCCAGCAGTTACACTCCGGGACCGCAATATGGCTACACCTTC
TRBJ1-4 | TRBV6-1 | TRBD1 | . | CASSEARGLYEKLFF | TGTGCCAGCAGTGAAGCAAGGGGGCTCTATGAAAAACTGTTTTTT
TRBJ2-2 | TRBV30 | . | . | CAWNSGTTTGELFF | TGTGCCTGGAATTCCGGGACAACCACCGGGGAGCTGTTTTTT
TRBJ2-1 | TRBV7-8 | TRBD2 | . | CASSLAVKRGGSYNEQFF | TGTGCCAGCAGCTTAGCGGTCAAGCGGGGGGGGTCCTACAATGAGCAGTTCTTC
TRBJ2-3 | TRBV9 | . | . | CASSVGGGSDTQYF | TGTGCCAGCAGCGTAGGGGGCGGGTCAGATACGCAGTATTTT
TRBJ2-2 | TRBV19 | TRBD1 | . | CASRLQGIPTGELFF | TGTGCCAGTAGACTACAGGGGATCCCCACCGGGGAGCTGTTTTTT
TRBJ1-5 | TRBV7-9 | TRBD1 | . | CASSQTGGIGQPQHF | TGTGCCAGCAGTCAGACAGGGGGGATCGGTCAGCCCCAGCATTTT
TRBJ1-6 | TRBV7-9 | TRBD1 | . | CASSSLQGDGSPLHF | TGTGCCAGCAGCTCGTTACAGGGGGATGGATCACCCCTCCACTTT
TRBJ1-2 | TRBV10-3 | TRBD1 | . | CAISEQQGVGYTF | TGTGCCATCAGTGAGCAACAGGGGGTTGGCTACACCTTC
TRBJ2-1 | TRBV4-3 | TRBD2 | few | CASSQDASGFYNEQFF | TGCGCCAGCAGCCAAGATGCTAGCGGGTTCTACAATGAGCAGTTCTTC
TRBJ2-7 | TRBV7-2 | TRBD1 | . | CASSLVGTDFYEQYF | TGTGCCAGCAGCTTAGTTGGGACAGATTTCTACGAGCAGTACTTC
TRBJ1-2 | TRBV6-1 | . | . | CASSSLGGADGYTF | TGTGCCAGCAGTAGTCTGGGGGGCGCTGATGGCTACACCTTC
TRBJ1-3 | TRBV9 | . | . | CASSVESMGNTIYF | TGTGCCAGCAGCGTAGAATCAATGGGAAACACCATATATTTT
TRBJ2-2 | TRBV9 | TRBD1 | few | CASSGPRTGHPRNTGELFF | TGTGCCAGCAGCGGACCCAGGACAGGGCACCCGCGGAACACCGGGGAGCTGTTTTTT
TRBJ1-6 | TRBV15 | . | few | CATSRDALLNSPLHF | TGTGCCACCAGCAGAGATGCTCTACTTAATTCACCCCTCCACTTT
TRBJ2-3 | TRBV7-2 | . | . | CASGKLPSVLYF | TGTGCCAGCGGCAAATTACCTAGTGTTCTGTATTTT
TRBJ1-6 | TRBV7-8 | . | . | CASSPTQTGWANSPLHF | TGTGCCAGCAGCCCAACACAGACAGGCTGGGCGAATTCACCCCTCCACTTT
TRBJ2-7 | TRBV15 | . | . | CATSRSPRGTYEQYF | TGTGCCACCAGCAGGAGCCCCAGGGGAACCTACGAGCAGTACTTC
TRBJ2-5 | TRBV5-1 | . | . | CASGTWGASVETQYF | TGCGCCAGCGGAACCTGGGGGGCCTCGGTGGAGACCCAGTACTTC